This record concerns one TCR beta chain sequence. Only a few counts were recorded for this clonotype. Its recognized antigen is unknown. No qualities accompany the bases; no much larger clone lies one base away. The sample comes from a study of T cell repertoires in cytomegalovirus infection (dated by TCRdb to about 2019). Study-level background: Recently identified HLA-C-restricted CMV epitopes, whose presentation resists viral immunomodulation, were targeted by peptide stimulations together with well-studied HLA-B-restricted epitopes. Donor HLA type was relevant to the analysis, as public TCR beta signatures indicated carriage of CMV infection together with the matching HLA type. What the study reported, not specific to this receptor: In both this cohort and an independent roughly 400-donor cohort, the cumulative frequency of public TCR beta family members distinguished carriers of CMV infection plus the relevant HLA type. The ex vivo response was dominated by HLA-C-restricted CMV-specific TCR beta clonotypes, which also provided the single most frequent clonotype in two of eight donors.

The reads were generated on an Illumina HiSeq 1500. TCRdb reanalyzed the raw reads on its own, using fastp at Q25 for trimming and MiXCR for clone calling, and kept in-frame beta chains. A single entry per CDR3 protein holds the most common genes and DNA from its merged rows. In all, the sample holds 650,000 to 900,000 distinct CDR3 sequences, and less than 35% of those were seen once. The ten largest make up over 10% of the sample. V sheds 5 bases and J sheds 10 bases, leaving 15 bases between their ends. The CDR3, cysteine through phenylalanine, is 12 amino acids long. The retained sequence is limited to the CDR3, 36 bases, with the frame set at the first base. Looking up the germline V gene yields CDR1 SQVTM and CDR2 ANQGSEA. The treatment or condition label for this specimen denotes: in vitro stimulation with specific CMV peptide epitopes to enrich CMV-specific T cells.

Sequenced here: cultured CD8+ T cells from PBMCs, sampled from culture after CMV antigen stimulation. The receptor's source is a human donor in good health (CMV status not recorded). Some clones in this sample may be carry-over from other donors' samples. The sequence is built from TRBV29-1 and TRBJ2-1, and perhaps TRBD2 as D gene, on 7 matching bases. The DNA reads as follows: TGCAGCGTTCCAAACGGCGGGGGCGAGCAGTTCTTC. Its protein reads: CSVPNGGGEQFF.